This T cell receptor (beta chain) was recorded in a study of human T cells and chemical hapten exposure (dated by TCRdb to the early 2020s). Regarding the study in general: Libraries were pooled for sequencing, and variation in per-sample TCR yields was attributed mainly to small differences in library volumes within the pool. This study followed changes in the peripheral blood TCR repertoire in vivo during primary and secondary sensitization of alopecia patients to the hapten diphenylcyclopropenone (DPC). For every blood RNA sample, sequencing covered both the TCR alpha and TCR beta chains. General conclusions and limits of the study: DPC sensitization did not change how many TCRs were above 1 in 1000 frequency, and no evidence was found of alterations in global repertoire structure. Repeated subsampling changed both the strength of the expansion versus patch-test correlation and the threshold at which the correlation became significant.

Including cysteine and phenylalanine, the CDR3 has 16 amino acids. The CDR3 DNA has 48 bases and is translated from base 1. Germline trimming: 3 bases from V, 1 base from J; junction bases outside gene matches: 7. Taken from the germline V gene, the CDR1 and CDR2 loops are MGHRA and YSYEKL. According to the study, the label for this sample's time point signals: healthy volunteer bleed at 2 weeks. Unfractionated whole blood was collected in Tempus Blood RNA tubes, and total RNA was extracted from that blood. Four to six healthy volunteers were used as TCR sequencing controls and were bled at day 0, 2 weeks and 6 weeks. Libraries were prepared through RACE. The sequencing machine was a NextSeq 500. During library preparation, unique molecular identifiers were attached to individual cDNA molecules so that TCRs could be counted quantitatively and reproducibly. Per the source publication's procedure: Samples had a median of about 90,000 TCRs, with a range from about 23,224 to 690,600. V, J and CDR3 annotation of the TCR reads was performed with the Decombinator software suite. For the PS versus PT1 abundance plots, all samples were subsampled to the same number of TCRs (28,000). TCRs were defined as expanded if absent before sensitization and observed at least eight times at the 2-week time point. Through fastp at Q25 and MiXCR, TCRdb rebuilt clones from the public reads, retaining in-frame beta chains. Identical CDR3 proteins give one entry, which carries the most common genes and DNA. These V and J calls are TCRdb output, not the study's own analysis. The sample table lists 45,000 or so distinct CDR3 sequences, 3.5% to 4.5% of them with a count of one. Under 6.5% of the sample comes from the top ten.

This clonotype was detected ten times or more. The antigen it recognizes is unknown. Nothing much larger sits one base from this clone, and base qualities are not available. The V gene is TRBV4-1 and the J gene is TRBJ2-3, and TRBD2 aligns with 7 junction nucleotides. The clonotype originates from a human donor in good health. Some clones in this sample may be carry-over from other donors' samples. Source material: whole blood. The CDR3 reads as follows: CASSHIGRERTDTQYF. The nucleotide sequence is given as TGCGCCAGCAGCCACATAGGGCGGGAGCGCACAGATACGCAGTATTTT.